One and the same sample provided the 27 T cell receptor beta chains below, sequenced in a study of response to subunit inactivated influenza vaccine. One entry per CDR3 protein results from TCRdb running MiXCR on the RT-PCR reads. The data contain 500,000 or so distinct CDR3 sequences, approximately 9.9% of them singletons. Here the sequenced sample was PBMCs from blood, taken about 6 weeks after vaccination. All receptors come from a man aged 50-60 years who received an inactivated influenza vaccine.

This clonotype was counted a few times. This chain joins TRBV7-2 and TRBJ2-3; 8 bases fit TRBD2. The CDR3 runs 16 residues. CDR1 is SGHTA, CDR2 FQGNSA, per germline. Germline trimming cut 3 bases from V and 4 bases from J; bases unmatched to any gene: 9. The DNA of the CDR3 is TGTGCCAGCAGCTTCGGTCCTACTAGCGGTGCAGATACGCAGTATTTT. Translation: CASSFGPTSGADTQYF.

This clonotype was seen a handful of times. The CDR3 protein is CASSLGGQGLFHYEQYF. DNA for the CDR3: TGTGCCAGCAGCTTAGGGGGACAGGGTTTATTCCACTACGAGCAGTACTTC. The chain combines TRBV7-2 with TRBJ2-7; 9 bases are shared with TRBD1. CDR1 and CDR2 from the germline V gene are SGHTA and FQGNSA. The trim removed 1 base at V and 3 bases at J, leaving 10 bases unmatched. There are 17 residues in the CDR3.

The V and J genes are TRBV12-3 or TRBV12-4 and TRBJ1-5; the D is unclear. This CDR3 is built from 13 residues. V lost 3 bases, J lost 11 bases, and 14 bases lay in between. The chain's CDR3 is CASSFGAIQAQHF. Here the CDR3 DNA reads TGTGCCAGCAGTTTCGGAGCGATCCAAGCCCAGCATTTT.

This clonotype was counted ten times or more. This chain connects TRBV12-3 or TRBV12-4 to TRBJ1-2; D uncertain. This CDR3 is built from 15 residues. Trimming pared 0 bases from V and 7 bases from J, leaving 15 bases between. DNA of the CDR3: TGTGCCAGCAGTTTAGCCGTGGGGATGAGTGGTGGCTACACCTTC. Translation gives CASSLAVGMSGGYTF.

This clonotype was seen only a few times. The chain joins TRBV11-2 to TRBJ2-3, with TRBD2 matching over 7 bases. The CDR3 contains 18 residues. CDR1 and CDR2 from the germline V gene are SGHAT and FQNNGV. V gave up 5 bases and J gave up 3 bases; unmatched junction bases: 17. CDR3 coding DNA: TGTGCCAGCAGCCGCGCTGCAAGGTCCGGGGGGTGGACAGATACGCAGTATTTT. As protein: CASSRAARSGGWTDTQYF.

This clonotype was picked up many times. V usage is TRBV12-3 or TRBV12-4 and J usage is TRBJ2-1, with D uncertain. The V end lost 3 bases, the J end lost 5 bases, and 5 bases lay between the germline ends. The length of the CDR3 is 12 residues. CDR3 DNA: TGTGCCAGCAGTTTGTTGGACAATGAGCAGTTCTTC. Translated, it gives CASSLLDNEQFF.

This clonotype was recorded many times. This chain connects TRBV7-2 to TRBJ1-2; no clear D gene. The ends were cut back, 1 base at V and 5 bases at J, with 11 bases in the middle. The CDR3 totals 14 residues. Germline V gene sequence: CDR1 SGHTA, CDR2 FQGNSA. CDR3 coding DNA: TGTGCCAGCAGCTTAGTGGCGGACCCATATGGCTACACCTTC. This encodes CASSLVADPYGYTF.

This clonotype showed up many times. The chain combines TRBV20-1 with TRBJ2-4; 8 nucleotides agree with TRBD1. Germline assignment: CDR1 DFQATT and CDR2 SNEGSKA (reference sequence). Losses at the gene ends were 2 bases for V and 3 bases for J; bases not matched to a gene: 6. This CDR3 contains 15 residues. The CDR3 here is CSARPQGASKNIQYF. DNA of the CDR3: TGCAGTGCTAGACCCCAGGGGGCTAGCAAAAACATTCAGTACTTC.

The CDR3 sequence: CAWSVRLAGAKFF. The CDR3 DNA is TGTGCCTGGAGTGTACGACTAGCGGGGGCCAAGTTCTTC. This chain uses TRBV30 with TRBJ2-1; 12 positions match TRBD2. With V trimmed by 0 bases and J by 14 bases, 5 bases remained unmatched. Germline assignment: CDR1 GTSNPN and CDR2 SVGIG (reference sequence). The CDR3 loop spans 13 amino acids.

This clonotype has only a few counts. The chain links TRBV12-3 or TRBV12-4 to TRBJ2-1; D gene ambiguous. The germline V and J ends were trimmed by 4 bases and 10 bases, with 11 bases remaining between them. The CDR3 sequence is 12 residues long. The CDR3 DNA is TGTGCCAGCAGTTCCCAGCTGCGGGAGCAGTTCTTC. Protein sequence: CASSSQLREQFF.

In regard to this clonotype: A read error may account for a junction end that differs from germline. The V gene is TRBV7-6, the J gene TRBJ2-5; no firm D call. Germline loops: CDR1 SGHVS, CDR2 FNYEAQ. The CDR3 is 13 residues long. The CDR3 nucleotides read TGTGCCAGCGAAGGGTACAATCAAGGGACCCAGTACTTC. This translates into CASEGYNQGTQYF. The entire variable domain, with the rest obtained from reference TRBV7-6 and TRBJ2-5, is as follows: GAGVSQSPRYKVTKRGQDVALRCDPISGHVSLYWYRQALGQGPEFLTYFNYEAQQDKSGLPNDRFSAERPEGSISTLTIQRTEQRDSAMYRCASEGYNQGTQYFGPGTRLLVL.

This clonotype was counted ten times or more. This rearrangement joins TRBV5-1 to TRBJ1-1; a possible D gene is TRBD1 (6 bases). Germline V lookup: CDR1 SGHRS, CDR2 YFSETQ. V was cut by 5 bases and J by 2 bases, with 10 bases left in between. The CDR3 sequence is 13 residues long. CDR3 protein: CASRQGHNTEAFF. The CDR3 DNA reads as TGCGCCAGCAGACAGGGACATAACACTGAAGCTTTCTTT.

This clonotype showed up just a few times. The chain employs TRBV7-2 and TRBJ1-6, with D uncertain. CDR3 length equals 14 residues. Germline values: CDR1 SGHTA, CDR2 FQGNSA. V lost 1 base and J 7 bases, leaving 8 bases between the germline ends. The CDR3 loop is CASSLGALNSPLHF. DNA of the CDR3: TGTGCCAGCAGCTTAGGGGCCTTAAATTCACCCCTCCACTTT.

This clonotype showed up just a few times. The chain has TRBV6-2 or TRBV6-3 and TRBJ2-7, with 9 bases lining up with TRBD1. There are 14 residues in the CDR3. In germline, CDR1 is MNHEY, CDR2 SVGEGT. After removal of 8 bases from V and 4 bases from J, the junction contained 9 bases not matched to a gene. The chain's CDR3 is CASQLGQGRYEQYF. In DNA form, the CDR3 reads TGTGCCAGCCAACTGGGACAGGGTAGATACGAGCAGTACTTC.

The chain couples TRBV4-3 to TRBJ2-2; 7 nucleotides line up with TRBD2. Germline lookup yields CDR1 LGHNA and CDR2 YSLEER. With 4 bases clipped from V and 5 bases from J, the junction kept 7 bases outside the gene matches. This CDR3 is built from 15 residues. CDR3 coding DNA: TGCGCCAGCAGCCCCGGTGGGGGGGGAACCGGGGAGCTGTTTTTT. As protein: CASSPGGGGTGELFF.

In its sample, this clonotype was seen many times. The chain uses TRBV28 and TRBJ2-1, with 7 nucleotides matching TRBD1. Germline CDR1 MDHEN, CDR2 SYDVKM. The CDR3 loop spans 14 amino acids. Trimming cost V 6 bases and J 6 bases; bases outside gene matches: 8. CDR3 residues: CASSRQGMSNEQFF. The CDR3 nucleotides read TGTGCCAGCAGCAGACAGGGTATGAGCAATGAGCAGTTCTTC.

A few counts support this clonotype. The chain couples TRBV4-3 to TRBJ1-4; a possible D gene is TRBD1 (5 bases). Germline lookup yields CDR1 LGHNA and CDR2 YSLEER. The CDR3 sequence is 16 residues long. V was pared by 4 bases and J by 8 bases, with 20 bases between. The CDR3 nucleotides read TGCGCCAGCAGCCGAGAGCCGGGAGGGGCGAGGGAAAAACTGTTTTTT. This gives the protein CASSREPGGAREKLFF.

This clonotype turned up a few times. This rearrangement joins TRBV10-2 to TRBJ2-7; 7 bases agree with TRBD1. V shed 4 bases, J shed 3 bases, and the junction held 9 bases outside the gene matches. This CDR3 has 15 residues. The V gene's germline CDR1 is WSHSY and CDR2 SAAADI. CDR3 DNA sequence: TGCGCCAGCAGTGCCAATGACAGGGATGTCTACGAGCAGTACTTC. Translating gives CASSANDRDVYEQYF.

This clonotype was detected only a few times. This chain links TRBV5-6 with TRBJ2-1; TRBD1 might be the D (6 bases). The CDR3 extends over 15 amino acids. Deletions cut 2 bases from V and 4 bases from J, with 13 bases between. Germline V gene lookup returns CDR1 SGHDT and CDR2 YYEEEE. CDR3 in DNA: TGTGCCAGCAGCTTTGCAGGGGCCGTATACAATGAGCAGTTCTTC. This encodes CASSFAGAVYNEQFF.

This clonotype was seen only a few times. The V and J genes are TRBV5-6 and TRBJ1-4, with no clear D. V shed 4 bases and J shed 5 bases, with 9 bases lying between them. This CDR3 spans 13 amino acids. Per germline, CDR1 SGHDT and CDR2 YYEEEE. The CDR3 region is CASSQTLNEKLFF. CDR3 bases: TGTGCCAGCAGCCAGACACTCAATGAAAAACTGTTTTTT.

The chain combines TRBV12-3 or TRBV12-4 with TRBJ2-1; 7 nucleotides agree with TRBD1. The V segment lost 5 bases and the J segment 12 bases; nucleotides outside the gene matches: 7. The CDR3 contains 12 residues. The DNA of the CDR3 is TGTGCCAGCAGTGAGGACAGGAATCGGCAGTTCTTC. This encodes CASSEDRNRQFF.

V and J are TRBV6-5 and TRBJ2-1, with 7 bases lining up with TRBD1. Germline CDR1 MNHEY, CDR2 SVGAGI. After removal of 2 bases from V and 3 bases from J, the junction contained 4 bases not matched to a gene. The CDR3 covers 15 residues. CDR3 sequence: CASSYAQGNYNEQFF. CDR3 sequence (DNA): TGTGCCAGCAGTTACGCACAGGGGAACTACAATGAGCAGTTCTTC.

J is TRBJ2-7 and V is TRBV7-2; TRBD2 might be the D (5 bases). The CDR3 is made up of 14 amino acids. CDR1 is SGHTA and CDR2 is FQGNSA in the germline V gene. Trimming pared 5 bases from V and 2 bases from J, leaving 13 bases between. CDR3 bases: TGTGCCAGCAGCCCTGCCGGGGTCGCCTACGAGCAGTACTTC. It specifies CASSPAGVAYEQYF.

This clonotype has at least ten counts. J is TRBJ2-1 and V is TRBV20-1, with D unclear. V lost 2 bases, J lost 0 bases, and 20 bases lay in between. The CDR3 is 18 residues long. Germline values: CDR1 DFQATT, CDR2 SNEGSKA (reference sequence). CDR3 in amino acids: CSARPQFLGLGSYNEQFF. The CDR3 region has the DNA TGCAGTGCTAGACCCCAGTTTCTGGGTCTGGGCTCCTACAATGAGCAGTTCTTC.

The DNA for the CDR3 is TGTGCCAGCAGCTTAGGGGTCGGTAGGGTGAGTTACGAGCAGTACTTC. Translated: CASSLGVGRVSYEQYF. The chain combines TRBV7-8 with TRBJ2-7; D not certain. V was shortened by 1 base and J by 4 bases, with 17 bases between the two germline ends. This CDR3 contains 16 residues. Germline V CDR1 and CDR2: SGHVS, FQNEAQ.

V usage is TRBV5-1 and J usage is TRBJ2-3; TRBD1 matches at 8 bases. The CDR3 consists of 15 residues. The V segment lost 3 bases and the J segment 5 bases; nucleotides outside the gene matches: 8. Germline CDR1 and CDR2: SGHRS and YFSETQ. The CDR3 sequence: CASSYLLTGVDTQYF. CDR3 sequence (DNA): TGCGCCAGCAGCTATCTCCTGACAGGGGTAGATACGCAGTATTTT.

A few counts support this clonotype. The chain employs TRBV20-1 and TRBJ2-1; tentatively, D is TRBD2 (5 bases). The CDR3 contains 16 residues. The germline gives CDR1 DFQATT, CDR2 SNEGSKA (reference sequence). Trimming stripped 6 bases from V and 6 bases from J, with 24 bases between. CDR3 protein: CSAQLFRTTRGNEQFF. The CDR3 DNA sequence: TGCAGTGCACAACTGTTCCGGACCACCCGGGGCAATGAGCAGTTCTTC.